This entry is about one T cell receptor beta chain. The target of this receptor is not known. Per-base quality was not reported, and no clone a single base away is much larger than it. The entry originates in a study of blood T cell repertoires in COVID-19 (dated by TCRdb to 2018 to 2020). General notes on the study: Samples from collaborators originated in the United States, Italy and Spain and spanned both the acute and convalescent phases of COVID-19. The prospective study material was composed of cDNA or gDNA derived from T cells, B-cell-depleted T cells, or PBMCs. Subjects who had been exposed to COVID-19, were actively infected with it, or had recovered from it provided the deeply sampled blood TCRbeta repertoires that made up the dataset. The repertoires were made available in a free public database intended to serve as a resource for research on the immune response to SARS-CoV-2. Samples came from the ongoing ImmuneRACE study (first 160 participants) plus 1,254 subjects from 6 global collaborators. Nearly every sample came with metadata listing a de-identified subject ID, COVID-19 status, age in years and sex. HLA class I and class II types, where available, came from metadata supplied by the sample provider rather than from assay-based typing. Paper-wide results and their limitations: Clinical and demographic metadata were provided uncurated, with the amount varying by source and participant.

Participants in the prospective study were aged roughly 18 to 100 years, lived in 24 United States geographic areas, and enrolled through a virtual design. In the prospective study, participants were assigned to cohorts based on the clinical history participants reported in a screening survey and a study questionnaire. ImmuneRACE Cohort 3 recovered participants were defined by two consecutive negative NP/OP PCR tests, healthcare professional clearance, or symptom resolution. In the prospective study, whole blood, serum and a nasopharyngeal or oropharyngeal swab were collected from each participant by mobile phlebotomists. Participants in the prospective study had the option to provide additional blood draws and questionnaires over a roughly 2-month period. Before DNA extraction, prospective study blood samples were shipped either frozen or at room temperature. From the cysteine through the phenylalanine, the CDR3 covers 15 amino acids. Only CDR3 DNA is held: 45 bases, read in frame from base 1. Trimming takes 3 bases off V and 3 bases off J; junction bases not matched to a gene: 4. The germline V gene encodes CDR1 SGHAT and CDR2 FQNNGV.

TCRbeta CDR3 regions were amplified from genomic DNA using the immunoSEQ Assay, a bias-controlled multiplex PCR. As for the authors' bioinformatics: Nucleated cell counts per sample were estimated from amplification of reference gene primers within the assay. Sequence reads were collapsed and filtered to measure the absolute abundance of every unique TCRbeta CDR3 rearrangement. For each sample, productive Simpson clonality was calculated as the square root of Simpson's diversity index across productive rearrangements. The table comes from immuneACCESS by way of TCRdb, which keeps in-frame sequences with V and J called. Part of the clones is missing from these tables; in studies checked, under half for an unresolved V gene and the rest for unknown reasons. That table furnishes V, J and clone size, whereas the DNA furnished D and trimming. The sample table lists 180,000 or so clones, 75% to 90% of them with a count of one. The ten largest account for 6.2% of the sample.

The chain is made from TRBV11-2 and TRBJ1-5, with 8 middle bases fitting TRBD1. The source is a man in his forties who had recovered from COVID-19. Sequencing used PBMCs or T cells enriched from blood (not recorded which). The base sequence is TGTGCCAGCAGCTTGTCCAGGGGGCCCAATCAGCCCCAGCATTTT. The encoded protein is CASSLSRGPNQPQHF.